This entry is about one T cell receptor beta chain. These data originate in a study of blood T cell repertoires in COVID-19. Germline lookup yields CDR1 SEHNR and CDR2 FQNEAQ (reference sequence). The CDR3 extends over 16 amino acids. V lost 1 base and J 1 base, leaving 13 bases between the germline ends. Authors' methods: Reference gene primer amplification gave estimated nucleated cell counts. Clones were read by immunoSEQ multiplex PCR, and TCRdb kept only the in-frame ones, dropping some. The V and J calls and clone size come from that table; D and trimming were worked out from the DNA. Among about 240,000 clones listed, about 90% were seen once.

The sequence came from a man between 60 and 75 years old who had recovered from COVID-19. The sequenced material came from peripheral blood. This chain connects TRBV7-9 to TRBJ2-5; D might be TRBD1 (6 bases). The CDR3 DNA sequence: TGTGCCAGCAGCTTAGGGGTGGGGGCGCCCCAAGAGACCCAGTACTTC. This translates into CASSLGVGAPQETQYF.